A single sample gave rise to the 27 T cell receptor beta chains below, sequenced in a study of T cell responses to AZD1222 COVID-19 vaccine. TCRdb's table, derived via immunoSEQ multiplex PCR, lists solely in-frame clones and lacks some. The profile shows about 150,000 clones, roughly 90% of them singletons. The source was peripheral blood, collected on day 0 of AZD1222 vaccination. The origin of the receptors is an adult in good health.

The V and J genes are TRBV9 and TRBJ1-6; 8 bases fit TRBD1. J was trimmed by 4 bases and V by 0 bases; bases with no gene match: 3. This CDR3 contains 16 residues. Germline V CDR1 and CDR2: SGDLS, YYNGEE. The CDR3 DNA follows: TGTGCCAGCAGCGTAGGCCAGGGGGCGTATAATTCACCCCTCCACTTT. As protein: CASSVGQGAYNSPLHF.

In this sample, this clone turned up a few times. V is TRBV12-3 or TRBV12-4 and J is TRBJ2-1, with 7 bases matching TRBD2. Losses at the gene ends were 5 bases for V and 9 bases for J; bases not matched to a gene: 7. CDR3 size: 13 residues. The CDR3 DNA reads TGTGCCAGCAGTGTGGGGGGGGTGACTGAGCAGTTCTTC. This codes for CASSVGGVTEQFF.

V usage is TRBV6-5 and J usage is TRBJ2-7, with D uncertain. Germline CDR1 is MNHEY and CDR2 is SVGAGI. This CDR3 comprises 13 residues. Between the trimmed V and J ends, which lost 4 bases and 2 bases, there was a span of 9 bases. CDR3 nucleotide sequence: TGTGCCAGCAGTTTGAGTCCCGCCTACGAGCAGTACTTC. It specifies CASSLSPAYEQYF.

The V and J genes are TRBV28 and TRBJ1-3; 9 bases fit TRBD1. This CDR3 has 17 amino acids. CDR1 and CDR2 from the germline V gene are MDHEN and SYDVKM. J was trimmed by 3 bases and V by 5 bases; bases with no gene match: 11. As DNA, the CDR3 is TGTGCCAGCAGTCTCGGGGACAGGGTAGAGTATGGAAACACCATATATTTT. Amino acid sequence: CASSLGDRVEYGNTIYF.

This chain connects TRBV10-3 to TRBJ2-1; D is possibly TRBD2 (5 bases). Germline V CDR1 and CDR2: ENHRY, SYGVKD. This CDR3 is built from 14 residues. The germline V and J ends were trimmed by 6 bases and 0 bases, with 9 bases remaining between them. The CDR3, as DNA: TGTGCCATCAGGAATCGGGGCTCCTACAATGAGCAGTTCTTC. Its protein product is CAIRNRGSYNEQFF.

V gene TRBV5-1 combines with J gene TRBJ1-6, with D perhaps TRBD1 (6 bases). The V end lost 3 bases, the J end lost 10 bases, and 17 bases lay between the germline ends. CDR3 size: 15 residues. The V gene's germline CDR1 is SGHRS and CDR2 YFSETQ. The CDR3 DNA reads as TGCGCCAGCAGCTCCCAGGCAGGGGATGTCTCACCCCTCCACTTT. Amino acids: CASSSQAGDVSPLHF.

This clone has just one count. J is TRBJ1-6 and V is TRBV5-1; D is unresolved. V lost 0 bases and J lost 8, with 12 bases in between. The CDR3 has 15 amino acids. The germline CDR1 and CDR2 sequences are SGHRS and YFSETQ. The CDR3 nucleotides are TGCGCCAGCAGCTTGGATCGGGGATTGCATTCACCCCTCCACTTT. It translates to CASSLDRGLHSPLHF.

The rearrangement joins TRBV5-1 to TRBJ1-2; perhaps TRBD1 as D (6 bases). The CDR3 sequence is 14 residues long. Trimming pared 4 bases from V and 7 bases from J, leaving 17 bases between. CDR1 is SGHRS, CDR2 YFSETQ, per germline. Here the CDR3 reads CASSLNDRSGGYTF. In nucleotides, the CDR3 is TGCGCCAGCAGCCTCAATGACAGGTCGGGTGGCTACACCTTC.

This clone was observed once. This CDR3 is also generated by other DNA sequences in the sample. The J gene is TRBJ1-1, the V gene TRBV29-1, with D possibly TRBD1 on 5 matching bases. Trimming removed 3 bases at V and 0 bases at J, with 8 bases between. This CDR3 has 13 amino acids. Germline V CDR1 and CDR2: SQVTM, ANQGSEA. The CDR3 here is CSVEGRLNTEAFF. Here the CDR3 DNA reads TGCAGCGTTGAGGGACGTTTGAACACTGAAGCTTTCTTT.

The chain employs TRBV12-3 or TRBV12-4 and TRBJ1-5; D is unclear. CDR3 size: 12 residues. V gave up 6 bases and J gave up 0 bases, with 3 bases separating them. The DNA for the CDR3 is TGTGCCAGCAGAATTAGCAATCAGCCCCAGCATTTT. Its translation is CASRISNQPQHF.

The chain's CDR3 is CASSRNSGAQETQYF. The CDR3 coding sequence is TGTGCCAGCAGCCGAAATAGCGGGGCGCAAGAGACCCAGTACTTC. V and J are TRBV9 and TRBJ2-5; TRBD2 matches 8 bases. Germline V gene sequence: CDR1 SGDLS, CDR2 YYNGEE. J gave up 2 bases and V 4 bases, and 7 bases lay outside the gene matches. The CDR3 loop spans 15 amino acids.

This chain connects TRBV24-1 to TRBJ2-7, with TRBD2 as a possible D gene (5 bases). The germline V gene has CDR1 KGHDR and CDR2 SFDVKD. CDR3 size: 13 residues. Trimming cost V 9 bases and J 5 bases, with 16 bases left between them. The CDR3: CATAWEIRNEQYF. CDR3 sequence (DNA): TGTGCCACCGCCTGGGAGATCCGGAACGAGCAGTACTTC.

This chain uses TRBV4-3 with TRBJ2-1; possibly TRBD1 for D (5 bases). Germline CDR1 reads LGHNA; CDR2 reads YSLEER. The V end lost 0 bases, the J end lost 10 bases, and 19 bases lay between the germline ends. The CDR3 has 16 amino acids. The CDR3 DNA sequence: TGCGCCAGCAGCCAAGACTGGTGGGGCAGGCCGAAAGAGCAGTTCTTC. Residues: CASSQDWWGRPKEQFF.

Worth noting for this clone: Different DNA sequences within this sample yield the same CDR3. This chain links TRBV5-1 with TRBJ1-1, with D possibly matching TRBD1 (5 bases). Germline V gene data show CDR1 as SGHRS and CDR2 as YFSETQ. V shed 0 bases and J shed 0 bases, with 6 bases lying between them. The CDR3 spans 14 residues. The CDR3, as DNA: TGCGCCAGCAGCTTGGCAGGGATGAACACTGAAGCTTTCTTT. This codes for CASSLAGMNTEAFF.

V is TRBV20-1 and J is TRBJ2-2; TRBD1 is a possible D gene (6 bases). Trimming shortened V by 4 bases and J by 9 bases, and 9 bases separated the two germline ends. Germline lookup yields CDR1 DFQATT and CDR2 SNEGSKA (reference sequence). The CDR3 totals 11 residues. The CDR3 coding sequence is TGCAGTGCTACCTGGGGGCGGGAGCTGTTTTTT. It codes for CSATWGRELFF.

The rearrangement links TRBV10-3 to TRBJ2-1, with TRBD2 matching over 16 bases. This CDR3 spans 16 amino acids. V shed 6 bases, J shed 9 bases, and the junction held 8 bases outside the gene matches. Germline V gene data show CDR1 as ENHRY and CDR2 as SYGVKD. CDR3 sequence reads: CAIRAGTSGGAAEQFF. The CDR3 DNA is TGTGCCATCAGGGCCGGGACTAGCGGGGGGGCTGCTGAGCAGTTCTTC.

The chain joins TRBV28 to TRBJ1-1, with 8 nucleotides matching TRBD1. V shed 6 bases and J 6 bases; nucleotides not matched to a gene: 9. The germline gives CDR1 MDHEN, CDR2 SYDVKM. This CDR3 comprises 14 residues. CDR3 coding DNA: TGTGCCAGCAGACTTGACAGGGGATTTTCTGAAGCTTTCTTT. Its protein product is CASRLDRGFSEAFF.

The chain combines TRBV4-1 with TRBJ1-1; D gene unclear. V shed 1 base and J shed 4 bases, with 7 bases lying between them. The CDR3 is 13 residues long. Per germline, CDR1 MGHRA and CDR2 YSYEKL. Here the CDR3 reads CASSQAAFTEAFF. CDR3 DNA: TGCGCCAGCAGCCAAGCCGCATTCACTGAAGCTTTCTTT.

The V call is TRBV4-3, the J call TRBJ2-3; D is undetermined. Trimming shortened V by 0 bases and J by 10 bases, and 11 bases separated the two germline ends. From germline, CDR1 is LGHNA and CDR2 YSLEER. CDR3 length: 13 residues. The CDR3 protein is CASSQDGPSPQYF. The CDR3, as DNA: TGCGCCAGCAGCCAAGATGGGCCTAGTCCGCAGTATTTT.

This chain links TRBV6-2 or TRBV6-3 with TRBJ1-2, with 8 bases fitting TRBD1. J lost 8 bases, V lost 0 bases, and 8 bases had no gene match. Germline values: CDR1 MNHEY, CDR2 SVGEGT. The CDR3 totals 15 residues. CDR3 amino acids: CASSYSGTGSGGYTF. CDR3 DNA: TGTGCCAGCAGTTACTCCGGGACAGGTTCGGGAGGCTACACCTTC.

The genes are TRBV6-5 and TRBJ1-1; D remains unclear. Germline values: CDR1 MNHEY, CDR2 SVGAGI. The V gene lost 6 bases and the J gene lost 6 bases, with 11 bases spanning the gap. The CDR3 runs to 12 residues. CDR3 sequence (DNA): TGTGCCAGCAGAACTAGCGGGGCTGAAGCTTTCTTT. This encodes CASRTSGAEAFF.

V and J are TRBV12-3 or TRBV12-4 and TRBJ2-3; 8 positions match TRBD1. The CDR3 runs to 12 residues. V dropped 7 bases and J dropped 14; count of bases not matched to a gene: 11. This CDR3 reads CASITDRGYRYF. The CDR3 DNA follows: TGTGCCAGCATCACCGACAGGGGATATCGGTATTTT.

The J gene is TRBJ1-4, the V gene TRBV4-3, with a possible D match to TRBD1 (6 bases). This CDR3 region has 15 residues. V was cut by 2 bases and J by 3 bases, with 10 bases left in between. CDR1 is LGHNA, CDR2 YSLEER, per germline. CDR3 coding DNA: TGCGCCAGCAGCCAACAGGGGTTGTCTAATGAAAAACTGTTTTTT. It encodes CASSQQGLSNEKLFF.

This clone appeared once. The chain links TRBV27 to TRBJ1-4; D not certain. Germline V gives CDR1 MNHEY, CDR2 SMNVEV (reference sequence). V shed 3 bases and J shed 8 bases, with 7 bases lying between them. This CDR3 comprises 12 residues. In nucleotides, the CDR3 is TGTGCCAGCAGTTTCTCCGGAGAAAAACTGTTTTTT. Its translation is CASSFSGEKLFF. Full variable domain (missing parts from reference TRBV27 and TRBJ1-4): EAQVTQNPRYLITVTGKKLTVTCSQNMNHEYMSWYRQDPGLGLRQIYYSMNVEVTDKGDVPEGYKVSRKEKRNFPLILESPSPNQTSLYFCASSFSGEKLFFGSGTQLSVL.

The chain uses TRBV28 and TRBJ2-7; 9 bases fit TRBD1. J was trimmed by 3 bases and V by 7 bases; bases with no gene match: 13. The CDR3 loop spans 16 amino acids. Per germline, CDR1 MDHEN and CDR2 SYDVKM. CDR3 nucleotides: TGTGCCAGCATACCGCGGACAGGGGTAGGAGTCTACGAGCAGTACTTC. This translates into CASIPRTGVGVYEQYF.

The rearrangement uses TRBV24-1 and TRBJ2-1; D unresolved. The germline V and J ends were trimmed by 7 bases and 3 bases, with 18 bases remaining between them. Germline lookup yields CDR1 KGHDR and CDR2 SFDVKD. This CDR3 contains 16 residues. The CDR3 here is CATSSTGPYYYNEQFF. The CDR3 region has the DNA TGTGCCACCAGCTCGACGGGTCCTTACTACTACAATGAGCAGTTCTTC.

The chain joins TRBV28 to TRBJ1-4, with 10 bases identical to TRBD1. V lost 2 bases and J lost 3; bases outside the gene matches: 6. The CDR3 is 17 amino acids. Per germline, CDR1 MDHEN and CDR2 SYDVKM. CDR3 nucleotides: TGTGCCAGCAGTTTAGCTGACAGGGGGCTAGCTAATGAAAAACTGTTTTTT. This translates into CASSLADRGLANEKLFF.